This T cell receptor beta chain originates from a study of graft-versus-host responses after intestinal transplantation. Notes on the study in general: Among circulating GvH clones, peak levels were associated with early post-transplant declines in HvG clones. Graft-donor T cell macrochimerism in patients accompanied high graft-versus-host to host-versus-graft clonal ratios in allografts. There were GvH clones found in recipient marrow, and some of them appeared first in ileum or blood.

This CDR3 spans 16 amino acids. The germline gives CDR1 LGHNT, CDR2 FRNRAP. V gave up 0 bases and J gave up 3 bases; unmatched junction bases: 8. Profiled with immunoSEQ multiplex PCR; TCRdb holds only in-frame clones, not every one. The sample lists approximately 100,000 clones, 85% to 90% occurring once. On this clone itself: Its target is unknown.

The sequencing used unstimulated CD4+ T cells sorted from spleen or lymph node cells, collected before intestinal transplant. The sequence was collected from a human donor who received an intestinal transplant. The J gene is TRBJ2-7, the V gene TRBV12-5; 7 bases agree with TRBD1. CDR3 sequence reads: CASGLVTGQSIYEQYF. In nucleotides, the CDR3 is TGTGCTAGTGGTTTGGTTACGGGACAGTCGATCTACGAGCAGTACTTC.